The rows below give T cell receptor beta chains drawn from one sample of a study of T cell repertoires in cytomegalovirus infection. In TCRdb, the reads were re-called with MiXCR into one record per CDR3 protein. This sample has 210,000 or so distinct CDR3 sequences, with approximately 7% found just once. What was sequenced was PBMCs. These receptors were obtained from a human donor in good health (CMV status not recorded). Some clones in this sample may be carry-over from other donors' samples. The CDR3 runs from the conserved cysteine through the conserved F or W. Each record gives: CDR3 protein, clone size, J gene, V gene. Clone sizes are given selectively: once, few, many, or a class where the clone is expanded.

CASSLMVAFF | many | TRBJ1-1 | TRBV7-2
CASSAPTGTGGVSQHF | NA | TRBJ1-5 | TRBV2
CSARGIAGAYNEQFF | many | TRBJ2-1 | TRBV20-1
CSVGGQGGSRSYNEQFF | NA | TRBJ2-1 | TRBV29-1
CASSYKGLAGGPDTQYF | few | TRBJ2-3 | TRBV7-3
CASSEGGRWETQYF | many | TRBJ2-5 | TRBV25-1
CASGSQGFDEKLFF | many | TRBJ1-4 | TRBV2
CASRSRGLETQYF | NA | TRBJ2-5 | TRBV7-8
CSARGVAEAFF | many | TRBJ1-1 | TRBV20-1
CASSQGTSGSYEQYF | many | TRBJ2-7 | TRBV3-1
CSGRGSSGGGIEQFF | many | TRBJ2-1 | TRBV29-1
CSARLSGGASYNEQFF | many | TRBJ2-1 | TRBV20-1
CSAFGITEAFF | many | TRBJ1-1 | TRBV20-1
CASSFQGGESYEQYF | many | TRBJ2-7 | TRBV7-2
CASSSKGVILPVGELFF | many | TRBJ2-2 | TRBV6-1
CSARPVASGAKPYNEQFF | many | TRBJ2-1 | TRBV20-1
CASSPGDRGPGNSPLHF | NA | TRBJ1-6 | TRBV18
CASSPTGGWYEQYF | many | TRBJ2-7 | TRBV12-3/TRBV12-4
CASRPGQGREQYF | few | TRBJ2-7 | TRBV5-1
CASRGEGQPQHF | many | TRBJ1-5 | TRBV6-6
CSARISGANVLTF | many | TRBJ2-6 | TRBV20-1
CASSPGDRGFQETQYF | many | TRBJ2-5 | TRBV14
CASSLGNPGSRSYGYTF | many | TRBJ1-2 | TRBV7-8
CSVEWETRGGKPGELFF | many | TRBJ2-2 | TRBV29-1
CASSPWTGRDTQYF | many | TRBJ2-3 | TRBV11-2
CASVPDSPNHYEQYF | NA | TRBJ2-7 | TRBV6-6
CASSFRSDTQYF | many | TRBJ2-3 | TRBV12-3/TRBV12-4
CASSRRGGGRETQYF | many | TRBJ2-5 | TRBV5-6
CASSQETLAIGELFF | many | TRBJ2-2 | TRBV14
CASRKQNTEAFF | many | TRBJ1-1 | TRBV19
CASSSTGVTYGYTF | many | TRBJ1-2 | TRBV7-9
CASRDSGGTGNTIYF | many | TRBJ1-3 | TRBV12-3/TRBV12-4
CASSSGTAGGNTIYF | many | TRBJ1-3 | TRBV6-6
CSVQQGAAGELFF | many | TRBJ2-2 | TRBV29-1
CASSLAGENSPLHF | many | TRBJ1-6 | TRBV7-2
CASTSVGQGAPPLHF | many | TRBJ1-6 | TRBV6-1
CASSSFGEGQGGQAGYTF | medium-sized | TRBJ1-2 | TRBV7-2
CSVGPGQSYEQYF | many | TRBJ2-7 | TRBV29-1
CASSIDSSGANVLTF | many | TRBJ2-6 | TRBV7-2
CSAEARGDTEAFF | NA | TRBJ1-1 | TRBV29-1
CASSPGPDQETQYF | many | TRBJ2-5 | TRBV5-1
CASSVEGGRFEQYF | many | TRBJ2-7 | TRBV9
CASSSLAGTSGGRLNNEQFF | medium-sized | TRBJ2-1 | TRBV7-8
CASSYRDVSNEKLFF | many | TRBJ1-4 | TRBV11-1
CAWTPSVRGYTF | NA | TRBJ1-2 | TRBV30
CASIKGRASYEQYF | many | TRBJ2-7 | TRBV27
CASSQGDRGVSGANVLTF | many | TRBJ2-6 | TRBV4-1
CASSWDARNTEAFF | few | TRBJ1-1 | TRBV27
CASSLLIGDSNQPQHF | many | TRBJ1-5 | TRBV7-2
CASRQGSGNTIYF | few | TRBJ1-3 | TRBV2
CASSQKRQYYEQYF | many | TRBJ2-7 | TRBV4-3
CASSLGGVEDNEQFF | many | TRBJ2-1 | TRBV5-1
CSALTWGNTIYF | few | TRBJ1-3 | TRBV20-1
CASSLRLRNNEQFF | many | TRBJ2-1 | TRBV7-2